These 10 T cell receptor beta chains were all obtained from the same sample, sequenced in a study of OX40 agonist ivuxolimab in advanced cancers. TCRdb's table, derived via immunoSEQ multiplex PCR, lists solely in-frame clones and lacks some. The sample yields more than 75,000 clones, 70% to 90% seen once. The sequences come from CD4+ or CD8+ T cells sorted from blood, collected in a trial of the OX40 agonist ivuxolimab. The receptors come from an adult with an advanced solid tumor such as melanoma, head and neck, liver or kidney cancer.

The chain is built from TRBV4-1 and TRBJ2-2, with 7 bases that match TRBD1. V lost 2 bases and J lost 4; bases outside the gene matches: 16. Germline CDR1 is MGHRA and CDR2 is YSYEKL. This CDR3 is 19 amino acids long. This CDR3 is CASSQFVRVDRAPTGELFF. The CDR3 DNA sequence: TGCGCCAGCAGCCAATTCGTAAGAGTTGACAGGGCACCCACCGGGGAGCTGTTTTTT.

The chain couples TRBV6-1 to TRBJ2-2; D is ambiguous. The CDR3 consists of 13 residues. Between the trimmed V and J ends, which lost 5 bases and 6 bases, there was a span of 10 bases. Germline assignment: CDR1 MNHNS and CDR2 SASEGT. The CDR3 nucleotides read TGTGCCAGCAGTCCGACGAATTCCGGGGAGCTGTTTTTT. It yields the protein CASSPTNSGELFF.

J is TRBJ2-7 and V is TRBV7-8; TRBD2 might be the D (5 bases). Trimming stripped 3 bases from V and 0 bases from J, with 12 bases between. The CDR3 contains 15 residues. Germline CDR1 and CDR2: SGHVS and FQNEAQ. CDR3 amino acids: CASSFSAEGSYEQYF. CDR3 DNA sequence: TGTGCCAGCAGCTTTTCGGCCGAGGGCTCCTACGAGCAGTACTTC.

The V call is TRBV7-2, the J call TRBJ2-7; 8 nucleotides align to TRBD2. CDR1 SGHTA and CDR2 FQGNSA come from the germline V gene. The CDR3 length is 18 residues. With V trimmed by 5 bases and J by 0 bases, 15 bases remained unmatched. The CDR3 coding sequence is TGTGCCAGCAGCCCCCTGGCGGGGGGCTTAACGGGCTCCTACGAGCAGTACTTC. It codes for CASSPLAGGLTGSYEQYF. Full variable domain (remainder filled in from reference TRBV7-2 and TRBJ2-7): GAGVSQSPSNKVTEKGKDVELRCDPISGHTALYWYRQSLGQGLEFLIYFQGNSAPDKSGLPSDRFSAERTGGSVSTLTIQRTQQEDSAVYLCASSPLAGGLTGSYEQYFGPGTRLTVT.

J is TRBJ1-2 and V is TRBV6-5; D is undetermined. Trimming cost V 7 bases and J 0 bases, with 12 bases left between them. The CDR3 runs 14 residues. Germline CDR1 reads MNHEY; CDR2 reads SVGAGI. In DNA, the CDR3 is TGTGCCAGCATCGAGGACGATTCTAACTATGGCTACACCTTC. Its protein product is CASIEDDSNYGYTF.

The chain joins TRBV19 to TRBJ2-1; D perhaps matches TRBD2 (6 bases). Germline CDR1 is LNHDA and CDR2 is SQIVND (reference sequence). The CDR3 spans 19 residues. V lost 5 bases, J lost 2 bases, and 25 bases lay in between. In DNA, the CDR3 is TGTGCCAGTAGTGGGGGGACGGACCTTGGGCGGGTGACCTACAATGAGCAGTTCTTC. Translated: CASSGGTDLGRVTYNEQFF.

The genes are TRBV9 and TRBJ2-1; 11 nucleotides align to TRBD2. The germline CDR1 and CDR2 sequences are SGDLS and YYNGEE. J gave up 2 bases and V 0 bases, and 4 bases lay outside the gene matches. This CDR3 spans 17 amino acids. The CDR3 spells CASSVELAGDPYNEQFF. The CDR3 region has the DNA TGTGCCAGCAGCGTAGAACTAGCGGGGGACCCCTACAATGAGCAGTTCTTC.

The V and J genes are TRBV7-9 and TRBJ2-3; no clear D. Between the trimmed V and J ends, which lost 1 base and 1 base, there was a span of 0 bases. Germline CDR1 is SEHNR and CDR2 is FQNEAQ (reference sequence). The CDR3 has 12 amino acids. CDR3 sequence: CASSLGTDTQYF. The CDR3 DNA reads TGTGCCAGCAGCTTAGGCACAGATACGCAGTATTTT.

The chain combines TRBV18 with TRBJ2-5; possibly TRBD1 for D (6 bases). Judging by the DNA end, TRBJ2-7 fits better; the J call may be wrong. There are 13 residues in the CDR3. In germline, CDR1 is KGHSH, CDR2 LQKENI. CDR3 residues: CASSRPGVSEQYF. CDR3 nucleotide sequence: TGTGCCAGCTCACGCCCAGGGGTCTCCGAGCAGTACTTC.

V is TRBV7-9 and J is TRBJ1-6, with 11 bases aligning to TRBD1. Germline CDR1 is SEHNR and CDR2 is FQNEAQ (reference sequence). J lost 7 bases, V lost 5 bases, and 7 bases had no gene match. This CDR3 has 16 residues. The CDR3 spells CASSPGQGAQNSPLHF. DNA for the CDR3: TGTGCCAGCAGCCCAGGACAGGGGGCGCAAAATTCACCCCTCCACTTT.